This TCR beta chain was profiled in a study of T cells in women clearing cervical HPV infection. As for this clone: The DNA ends 3 residues before the CDR3 does, and the rest of the CDR3 is filled in from the germline J gene.

This CDR3 has 19 amino acids. Unmatched junction bases numbered 12, after V lost 4 bases and J lost 0 bases. Looked up from germline, CDR1 is LNHDA and CDR2 is SQIVND (reference sequence). Only in-frame clones appear in the TCRdb table, and some are missing; sequencing was by immunoSEQ multiplex PCR. The sample table includes about 27,000 clones. The sample was blood buffy coat. The sequence was collected from a woman aged 18 to 75 with a cervical HPV16 infection that either progressed to CIN3+ or cleared (not recorded which). The chain is built from TRBV19 and TRBJ2-3; TRBD2 agrees at 11 bases. CDR3 loop: CASSRTLAGGPLSTDTQYF. CDR3 DNA, as far as it was read: TGTGCCAGTAGTAGGACCCTAGCGGGGGGCCCGCTGAGCACAGATACG.